This T cell receptor (beta chain) was obtained from a study of T cells in localized non-small cell lung cancer. Study results and caveats: A median about 50 of the top 100 tumor clones appeared in adjacent lung.

To note about this clone: Its antigen is not known.

Assay used: immunoSEQ multiplex PCR; TCRdb lists only in-frame clones, some missing. The sample contains tens of thousands of clones, around 83% of which appear only once. This CDR3 has 16 amino acids. In germline, CDR1 is SEHNR, CDR2 FQNEAQ (reference sequence). V gave up 5 bases and J gave up 4 bases; unmatched junction bases: 12. The clonotype was recovered from a man aged 35 to 70 with stage II lung adenocarcinoma. The chain combines TRBV7-9 with TRBJ2-5, with 8 bases that match TRBD1. The source was PBMCs, collected before any cancer treatment. CDR3 DNA sequence: TGTGCCAGCAGCCGTACAGACAGGGGAGGAGCAGAGACCCAGTACTTC. Translated, it gives CASSRTDRGGAETQYF.